The 26 T cell receptor beta chains given below trace back to one sample, sequenced in a study of CD8+CD57+ T cells in acquired aplastic anemia. Profiling of TCR beta VDJ combinations and CDR3 sequences used genomic DNA as template. TCRdb re-derived calls from the reads in MiXCR, one entry per CDR3 protein. The sample comprises 150,000 to 180,000 distinct CDR3 sequences, just over 50% of which are singletons, and approximately 12% rests with the top ten. The sequenced patients had an expansion of CD8+CD57+ cells seen by flow cytometry. The sequencing sample was made of sorted CD4+, CD8+, or CD8+CD57+ T cells (not recorded which) from PBMCs. The source of these receptors is a human donor with aplastic anemia.

The chain joins TRBV3-1 to TRBJ1-3; D ambiguous. Deletions cut 0 bases from V and 8 bases from J, with 5 bases between. The CDR3 has 12 amino acids. Germline loops: CDR1 LGHDT, CDR2 YNNKEL (reference sequence). The CDR3 nucleotides read TGTGCCAGCAGCCAAGATTCGGACACCATATATTTT. Translation: CASSQDSDTIYF.

V and J are TRBV7-6 and TRBJ2-1; unclear D gene. CDR1 is SGHVS, CDR2 FNYEAQ, per germline. V was cut by 5 bases and J by 2 bases, with 16 bases left in between. The length of the CDR3 is 16 residues. This chain's CDR3 is CASSDLSLEAYNEQFF. In DNA, the CDR3 is TGTGCCAGCAGCGACCTCTCGCTTGAAGCCTACAATGAGCAGTTCTTC. The variable domain in full, with the rest retrieved from reference TRBV7-6 and TRBJ2-1, is GAGVSQSPRYKVTKRGQDVALRCDPISGHVSLYWYRQALGQGPEFLTYFNYEAQQDKSGLPNDRFSAERPEGSISTLTIQRTEQRDSAMYRCASSDLSLEAYNEQFFGPGTRLTVL.

This clonotype appeared many times. The rearrangement joins TRBV6-2 or TRBV6-3 to TRBJ2-7; D ambiguous. The CDR3 loop spans 14 amino acids. Trimming took off 2 bases at V and 1 base at J, with 9 bases between the two ends. The germline CDR1 and CDR2 sequences are MNHEY and SVGEGT. The CDR3 here is CASSYLQSSYEQYF. The CDR3 region has the DNA TGTGCCAGCAGTTACCTCCAGTCTTCCTACGAGCAGTACTTC.

V usage is TRBV29-1 and J usage is TRBJ1-2, with D perhaps matching TRBD1 (6 bases). This CDR3 region has 14 residues. The germline V gene has CDR1 SQVTM and CDR2 ANQGSEA. The germline V and J ends were trimmed by 6 bases and 1 base, with 15 bases remaining between them. The CDR3 nucleotides read TGCAGCGTCAAATTAGGGGGTCTTAACTATGGCTACACCTTC. It translates to CSVKLGGLNYGYTF.

This clonotype has just a few counts. A much larger clone differs from this one at a single base, so this may be a read error. The genes are TRBV12-3 or TRBV12-4 and TRBJ1-2; 8 nucleotides line up with TRBD1. The CDR3 runs 14 residues. CDR3 sequence: CANSLTGGGYGYTF. In DNA form, the CDR3 reads TGTGCCAACAGTCTTACAGGGGGTGGCTATGGCTACACCTTC.

Turning to this clonotype: Given a much more abundant clone one base away, this may be a read error. V and J are TRBV11-1 and TRBJ2-3, with 7 bases matching TRBD2. Unmatched junction bases numbered 18, after V lost 6 bases and J lost 6 bases. In germline, CDR1 is SGHAT, CDR2 FQDESV (reference sequence). The CDR3 is 17 residues long. The CDR3 reads CASRLRAGLSHLDTQYF. The CDR3 DNA reads as TGTGCCAGCAGATTAAGGGCGGGACTATCTCATCTGGATACGCAGTATTTT. Together with reference TRBV11-1 and TRBJ2-3, the CDR3 gives the full variable domain: EAEVAQSPRYKITEKSQAVAFWCDPISGHATLYWYRQILGQGPELLVQFQDESVVDDSQLPKDRFSAERLKGVDSTLKIQPAELGDSAMYLCASRLRAGLSHLDTQYFGPGTRLTVL.

The sample holds a few counts of this clonotype. A read error may explain this, as a much larger clone is one base away. This sequence joins TRBV5-1 and TRBJ2-1; D not resolved. The CDR3 covers 12 residues. Germline-derived CDR1 and CDR2 are SGHRS and YFSETQ. CDR3 residues: CTSSLGSNEQFF. The DNA of the CDR3 is TGCACCAGCAGCTTGGGCTCGAATGAGCAGTTCTTC.

The rearrangement joins TRBV15 to TRBJ2-5; D is ambiguous. Germline-derived CDR1 and CDR2 are LNHNV and YYDKDF (reference sequence). The ends were cut back, 0 bases at V and 1 base at J, with 9 bases in the middle. CDR3 length: 15 residues. Here the CDR3 DNA reads TGTGCCACCAGCAGAGATGGGCAAGCCCAAGAGACCCAGTACTTC. The encoded protein is CATSRDGQAQETQYF.

The chain uses TRBV2 and TRBJ2-1, with TRBD2 as a possible D gene (5 bases). There are 13 residues in the CDR3. Trimming cost V 10 bases and J 4 bases, with 14 bases left between them. The germline V gene has CDR1 SNHLY and CDR2 FYNNEI. CDR3 amino acids: CATKWERYNEQFF. The CDR3 DNA reads as TGTGCCACAAAATGGGAGCGATACAATGAGCAGTTCTTC.

This clonotype showed up just once. The J gene is TRBJ2-3, the V gene TRBV20-1, with 15 bases aligning to TRBD2. This CDR3 region has 12 residues. CDR1 and CDR2 from the germline V gene are DFQATT and SNEGSKA (reference sequence). CDR3 nucleotide sequence: TGCAGCGGGACTAGCGGGGGGGATACGCAGTATTTT. This codes for CSGTSGGDTQYF.

The chain links TRBV19 to TRBJ2-7; 9 positions agree with TRBD1. Germline CDR1 reads LNHDA; CDR2 reads SQIVND (reference sequence). This CDR3 is 14 amino acids long. J gave up 4 bases and V 9 bases, and 10 bases lay outside the gene matches. The CDR3 sequence is CASGGQGSGYEQYF. The CDR3 region has the DNA TGTGCCAGCGGTGGACAGGGGAGCGGTTACGAGCAGTACTTC.

The V and J genes are TRBV2 and TRBJ2-7; 9 positions agree with TRBD1. V trimming: 8 bases; J trimming: 5 bases; junction bases outside the gene matches: 13. Germline values: CDR1 SNHLY, CDR2 FYNNEI. The CDR3 totals 15 residues. This chain's CDR3 is CASHLGRDRVDEQYF. For the CDR3, the DNA is TGTGCCAGCCACCTAGGCAGGGACAGGGTGGACGAGCAGTACTTC.

In its sample, this clonotype was seen many times. The chain links TRBV6-5 to TRBJ1-2; the match to TRBD1 covers 8 bases. With 2 bases clipped from V and 4 bases from J, the junction kept 6 bases outside the gene matches. Germline-derived CDR1 and CDR2 are MNHEY and SVGAGI. The CDR3 totals 15 residues. The CDR3 reads CASSYPGQGSYGYTF. The DNA of the CDR3 is TGTGCCAGCAGTTACCCCGGACAGGGAAGCTATGGCTACACCTTC.

This clonotype has only a few counts. This chain links TRBV2 with TRBJ1-5, with D unclear. The CDR3 contains 15 residues. CDR1 and CDR2 from the germline V gene are SNHLY and FYNNEI. The ends were cut back, 6 bases at V and 4 bases at J, with 16 bases in the middle. The CDR3 bases are TGTGCCAGCAGGGATGGACGGCGGAGAAATCAGCCCCAGCATTTT. Amino acid sequence: CASRDGRRRNQPQHF.

The chain employs TRBV2 and TRBJ1-6; D gene unclear. Germline CDR1 and CDR2: SNHLY and FYNNEI. Trimming cost V 6 bases and J 4 bases, with 13 bases left between them. The CDR3 has 15 residues. The CDR3 reads CASRAVVLYNSPLHF. CDR3 in DNA: TGTGCCAGCAGAGCCGTGGTCCTTTATAATTCACCCCTCCACTTT.

This clonotype was found once. The chain joins TRBV10-2 to TRBJ2-1; a weak D match, TRBD1 (8 bases). The CDR3 spans 15 residues. Looked up from germline, CDR1 is WSHSY and CDR2 is SAAADI. Trimming took off 8 bases at V and 7 bases at J, with 21 bases between the two ends. CDR3 residues: CASYRGGGPWNEQFF. CDR3 bases: TGCGCCAGCTACAGGGGGGGGGGCCCTTGGAATGAGCAGTTCTTC.

In its sample, this clonotype was seen many times. The chain uses TRBV6-2 or TRBV6-3 and TRBJ1-1; TRBD1 matches at 7 bases. This CDR3 has 16 residues. Germline V gene data show CDR1 as MNHEY and CDR2 as SVGEGT. V was clipped by 5 bases and J by 0 bases; unmatched bases: 9. CDR3: CASSDWTGPMNTEAFF. The CDR3 DNA follows: TGTGCCAGCAGTGACTGGACAGGCCCCATGAACACTGAAGCTTTCTTT.

The chain carries TRBV19 and TRBJ1-6; D gene unclear. The CDR3 consists of 17 residues. Germline CDR1 is LNHDA and CDR2 is SQIVND (reference sequence). V was shortened by 3 bases and J by 7 bases, with 19 bases between the two germline ends. In DNA, the CDR3 is TGTGCCAGTAGTATTAGCGCGGCAGGAATTAGGAATTCACCCCTCCACTTT. Translation: CASSISAAGIRNSPLHF.

CDR3 sequence: CASSRTRISNQPQHF. CDR3 DNA sequence: TGTGCCAGCAGCCGGACCCGCATTAGCAATCAGCCCCAGCATTTT. This chain links TRBV28 with TRBJ1-5; D is unresolved. Germline CDR1 is MDHEN and CDR2 is SYDVKM. V lost 6 bases and J lost 0, with 12 bases in between. The CDR3 is made up of 15 amino acids. Combining the CDR3 with reference TRBV28 and TRBJ1-5 gives the whole variable domain DVKVTQSSRYLVKRTGEKVFLECVQDMDHENMFWYRQDPGLGLRLIYFSYDVKMKEKGDIPEGYSVSREKKERFSLILESASTNQTSMYLCASSRTRISNQPQHFGDGTRLSIL.

This clonotype was seen many times. CDR3 residues: CASGTGRDEQYF. CDR3 DNA sequence: TGTGCCAGCGGGACAGGAAGGGACGAGCAGTACTTC. The J gene is TRBJ2-7, the V gene TRBV7-9; TRBD1 agrees at 8 bases. Trimming took 8 bases from V and 5 from J; bases not matched to a gene: 5. CDR1 and CDR2 (germline): SEHNR, FQNEAQ (reference sequence). This CDR3 spans 12 amino acids.

This clonotype was picked up many times. This chain joins TRBV4-3 and TRBJ1-1, with D uncertain. V gave up 0 bases and J gave up 6 bases, with 8 bases separating them. The CDR3 length is 13 residues. Germline lookup yields CDR1 LGHNA and CDR2 YSLEER. The CDR3 nucleotides are TGCGCCAGCAGCCAAGATACGGGTTCTGAAGCTTTCTTT. This translates into CASSQDTGSEAFF.

There are many counts of this clonotype. The CDR3: CASSHGARDTQYF. For the CDR3, the DNA is TGTGCCAGCAGTCACGGGGCTCGGGATACGCAGTATTTT. V usage is TRBV6-5 and J usage is TRBJ2-3; D possibly matches TRBD1 or TRBD2 (5 bases each). Germline CDR1 reads MNHEY; CDR2 reads SVGAGI. V was clipped by 5 bases and J by 6 bases, with 12 bases between them. This CDR3 spans 13 amino acids.

This rearrangement joins TRBV7-8 to TRBJ2-5; possibly TRBD2 for D (6 bases). Trimming took off 7 bases at V and 3 bases at J, with 18 bases between the two ends. This CDR3 has 15 amino acids. The V gene's germline CDR1 is SGHVS and CDR2 FQNEAQ. The DNA of the CDR3 is TGTGCCAGCATCGCACGACGGGGGAGAGAAGAGACCCAGTACTTC. Translating gives CASIARRGREETQYF.

The sample holds many counts of this clonotype. The chain joins TRBV12-3 or TRBV12-4 to TRBJ2-6; unclear D gene. The CDR3 is 17 amino acids. V was cut by 6 bases and J by 0 bases, with 15 bases left in between. CDR3: CASRTSSRSSGANVLTF. In DNA form, the CDR3 reads TGTGCCAGCAGAACCTCCTCGCGGAGCTCTGGGGCCAACGTCCTGACTTTC.

The J gene is TRBJ2-3, the V gene TRBV7-2, with D hard to call. The CDR3 extends over 12 amino acids. Trimming stripped 6 bases from V and 10 bases from J, with 14 bases between. Germline V gives CDR1 SGHTA, CDR2 FQGNSA. For the CDR3, the DNA is TGTGCCAGCAGTGTCAGTGTTAAAGCGCAGTATTTT. This gives the protein CASSVSVKAQYF.

Turning to this clonotype: Being one base from a much bigger clone, this may be a read error. The chain joins TRBV4-2 to TRBJ1-2; D possibly corresponds to TRBD1 (6 bases). The length of the CDR3 is 14 residues. Germline V CDR1 and CDR2: LGHNA, YNFKEQ. The V gene lost 1 base and the J gene lost 4 bases, with 10 bases spanning the gap. CDR3 protein: CASSQAGGSYGYTF. The CDR3 DNA reads TGTGCCAGCAGCCAAGCGGGGGGCAGCTATGGCTACACCTTC.